This is a list of T cell receptor beta chains from one sample in a study of a mutant IDH1 vaccine in newly diagnosed glioma. Their antigens are not known. Clones were sequenced by immunoSEQ multiplex PCR, and TCRdb holds only the in-frame ones, with some missing. The sample records about 25,000 clones, about 70% being singletons. Sample: peripheral blood mononuclear cells (PBMCs), taken from a glioma patient whose treatment included an IDH1 peptide vaccine. The receptors shown here come from a man between 18 and 29 years old with glioma. Some clones in this sample may be carry-over from other donors' samples. The CDR3 runs from the conserved cysteine through the conserved F or W. The D gene is left open where the match is weak. Not every row has a clone size; where given, it reads once, few, many or a size class.

d_gene,len,v_gene,abundance,j_gene,CDR3nt,CDR3aa
-,18,TRBV9,-,TRBJ1-2,TGTGCCAGCAGCGTAGGGGGCGGGGTGGCCCGAGGAAACTATGGCTACACCTTC,CASSVGGGVARGNYGYTF
-,15,TRBV6-4,-,TRBJ2-1,TGTGCCAGCAGTGACTCAGGGCTAGATTACAATGAGCAGTTCTTC,CASSDSGLDYNEQFF
TRBD1,15,TRBV6-5,-,TRBJ2-7,TGTGCCAGCAGTTCCTTCCGGGACAGGGGAGACGAGCAGTACTTC,CASSSFRDRGDEQYF
TRBD2,15,TRBV9,-,TRBJ2-5,TGTGCCAGCAGCCCGATAGCGGGGCTCCAAGAGACCCAGTACTTC,CASSPIAGLQETQYF
-,11,TRBV2,-,TRBJ1-5,TGTGCCAGCAGTAACAATCAGCCCCAGCATTTT,CASSNNQPQHF
TRBD1,15,TRBV2,-,TRBJ2-7,TGTGCCAGCAGTGAAGGGACAGGGGGCCTCTACGAGCAGTACTTC,CASSEGTGGLYEQYF
-,15,TRBV25-1,-,TRBJ2-5,TGTGCCAGCAGTGACCGTCCCAGGGGGGGAGAGACCCAGTACTTC,CASSDRPRGGETQYF
-,14,TRBV6-5,once,TRBJ2-7,TGTGCCAGCAGTTACGGCGGGCCGACGGGTGAGCAGTACTTC,CASSYGGPTGEQYF
-,14,TRBV4-1,-,TRBJ1-2,TGCGCCAGCAGCTCCCGGGACGGCGACTATGGCTACACCTTC,CASSSRDGDYGYTF
-,20,TRBV30,-,TRBJ2-3,TGTGCCTGGAGTGTCATGGGACAGGTCGGTCTAGCGGGGCCGGCGGATACGCAGTATTTT,CAWSVMGQVGLAGPADTQYF
-,13,TRBV5-1,-,TRBJ1-2,TGCGCCAGCAGGGACAGCGCTAACTATGGCTACACCTTC,CASRDSANYGYTF
-,19,TRBV7-3,-,TRBJ2-3,TGTGCCAGCAGCTTAACGTTTCAGGCTCTCCAAGGGTCCACAGATACGCAGTATTTT,CASSLTFQALQGSTDTQYF
-,15,TRBV30,once,TRBJ1-5,TGTGCCTGGAAGGACAGTGACTTTAGCAATCAGCCCCAGCATTTT,CAWKDSDFSNQPQHF